What follows are 16 T cell receptor beta chains derived from one specimen sequenced in a study of blood T cell repertoires in COVID-19. The protocol was immunoSEQ multiplex PCR, while the TCRdb copy is restricted to in-frame clones and leaves out a portion. This sample has around 300,000 clones; more than 70% occur once, and the top ten carry 1.5% to 2%. The specimen sequenced was peripheral blood. These receptors were obtained from a woman aged 30 to 39 with COVID-19, enrolled during active disease.

This chain joins TRBV5-6 and TRBJ1-2, with 9 bases fitting TRBD1. The CDR3 runs 16 residues. Germline-derived CDR1 and CDR2 are SGHDT and YYEEEE. Unmatched junction bases numbered 11, after V lost 4 bases and J lost 4 bases. CDR3 amino acids: CASSLVPGQGVYGYTF. The CDR3 DNA is TGTGCCAGCAGCCTCGTACCGGGACAGGGTGTCTATGGCTACACCTTC. Together with reference TRBV5-6 and TRBJ1-2, the CDR3 gives the full variable domain: DAGVTQSPTHLIKTRGQQVTLRCSPKSGHDTVSWYQQALGQGPQFIFQYYEEEERQRGNFPDRFSGHQFPNYSSELNVNALLLGDSALYLCASSLVPGQGVYGYTFGSGTRLTVV.

J is TRBJ2-1 and V is TRBV2, with 14 bases that match TRBD2. CDR1 is SNHLY, CDR2 FYNNEI, per germline. The ends lost 5 bases at V and 15 bases at J; junction bases unmatched: 9. The CDR3 sequence is 14 residues long. The CDR3 bases are TGTGCCAGCAGTCTGATGACTAGCGGGGGGGTGTCGTTCTTC. Protein: CASSLMTSGGVSFF.

The chain links TRBV4-2 to TRBJ1-4; 7 bases match TRBD1. The CDR3 covers 17 residues. The germline gives CDR1 LGHNA, CDR2 YNFKEQ. With 0 bases clipped from V and 11 bases from J, the junction kept 15 bases outside the gene matches. The CDR3 sequence is CASSQEPLGQGGWKLFF. The CDR3 nucleotides are TGTGCCAGCAGCCAAGAACCCCTTGGGCAGGGGGGTTGGAAACTGTTTTTT.

The rearrangement uses TRBV5-4 and TRBJ2-1; 10 bases are a match to TRBD1. J gave up 4 bases and V 0 bases, and 4 bases lay outside the gene matches. Germline CDR1 is SGHNT and CDR2 is YYREEE (reference sequence). The CDR3 covers 16 residues. The chain's CDR3 is CASSLGGQGTYNEQFF. The CDR3, as DNA: TGTGCCAGCAGCTTGGGGGGACAGGGGACTTACAATGAGCAGTTCTTC.

V and J are TRBV9 and TRBJ1-2; TRBD1 matches at 10 bases. Germline V CDR1 and CDR2: SGDLS, YYNGEE. V was pared by 2 bases and J by 4 bases, with 2 bases of the junction left unmatched. CDR3 length: 14 amino acids. The DNA for the CDR3 is TGTGCCAGCAGCGTTGACAGGGGGCCCTATGGCTACACCTTC. Translated: CASSVDRGPYGYTF.

V usage is TRBV6-2 or TRBV6-3 and J usage is TRBJ1-5; 7 nucleotides align to TRBD1. The CDR3 consists of 14 residues. The V segment lost 5 bases and the J segment 6 bases; nucleotides outside the gene matches: 7. Germline V gene data show CDR1 as MNHEY and CDR2 as SVGEGT. In nucleotides, the CDR3 is TGTGCCAGCAGTAAAAGGGGGCTGGGTCAGCCCCAGCATTTT. This codes for CASSKRGLGQPQHF.

This chain connects TRBV21-1 to TRBJ1-1; the D call TRBD1 from the table was never checked on the DNA. TRBV21-1 is assigned pseudogene status. The CDR3 extends over 16 amino acids. In DNA form, the CDR3 reads TGTGCCAGCAGTTACAGGGCAGGGCTTGAGGACACTGAAGCTTTCTTT. This encodes CASSYRAGLEDTEAFF.

The gene calls are TRBV12-3 or TRBV12-4 and TRBJ1-5; possibly TRBD1 for D (5 bases). V lost 6 bases and J 2 bases, leaving 8 bases between the germline ends. The CDR3 length is 13 residues. Written as DNA, the CDR3 is TGTGCCAGCAGGGTACAGGGCAATCAGCCCCAGCATTTT. This encodes CASRVQGNQPQHF.

This chain joins TRBV6-5 and TRBJ2-2; no reliable D call. Germline V gene sequence: CDR1 MNHEY, CDR2 SVGAGI. This CDR3 has 15 residues. Deletions cut 2 bases from V and 4 bases from J, with 11 bases between. DNA for the CDR3: TGTGCCAGCAGTTACGGGCCCGCGATCACCGGGGAGCTGTTTTTT. Translated, it gives CASSYGPAITGELFF.

This chain joins TRBV7-8 and TRBJ1-6; 8 bases are shared with TRBD1. This CDR3 spans 15 amino acids. Germline-derived CDR1 and CDR2 are SGHVS and FQNEAQ. V was clipped by 4 bases and J by 8 bases; unmatched bases: 7. The CDR3 DNA reads TGTGCCAGCAGCTATGGACAGGGACGTCATTCACCCCTCCACTTT. The encoded protein is CASSYGQGRHSPLHF. Filled out from reference TRBV7-8 and TRBJ1-6, the complete variable domain reads GAGVSQSPRYKVAKRGQDVALRCDPISGHVSLFWYQQALGQGPEFLTYFQNEAQLDKSGLPSDRFFAERPEGSVSTLKIQRTQQEDSAVYLCASSYGQGRHSPLHFGNGTRLTVT.

V is TRBV4-2 and J is TRBJ2-1, with 10 bases identical to TRBD2. With 0 bases clipped from V and 4 bases from J, the junction kept 3 bases outside the gene matches. Germline V gene lookup returns CDR1 LGHNA and CDR2 YNFKEQ. The CDR3 length is 16 residues. CDR3 coding DNA: TGTGCCAGCAGCCAAGAACTAGCGGGGCGTTACAATGAGCAGTTCTTC. Translating gives CASSQELAGRYNEQFF.

The V and J genes are TRBV11-2 and TRBJ2-5; 8 bases align to TRBD2. Germline lookup yields CDR1 SGHAT and CDR2 FQNNGV. This CDR3 is 16 amino acids long. V dropped 5 bases and J dropped 3; count of bases not matched to a gene: 11. The CDR3 region is CASSPLDSGAEETQYF. CDR3 DNA: TGTGCCAGCAGCCCCCTAGATAGCGGGGCGGAAGAGACCCAGTACTTC.

This clone was seen more than once but under ten times. CDR3 nucleotides: TGTGCCAGCAGTGACCTTCCTGGGACAGGGGGGAATGAGCAGTTCTTC. Its protein is CASSDLPGTGGNEQFF. The gene calls are TRBV6-4 and TRBJ2-1; TRBD1 matches at 11 bases. This CDR3 contains 16 residues. CDR1 is MRHNA, CDR2 SNTAGT, per germline. Losses at the gene ends were 2 bases for V and 7 bases for J; bases not matched to a gene: 7.

This clone appeared a few times. The gene calls are TRBV19 and TRBJ1-5; possibly TRBD1 for D (5 bases). Trimming removed 3 bases at V and 7 bases at J, with 13 bases between. The length of the CDR3 is 14 residues. CDR1 and CDR2 from the germline V gene are LNHDA and SQIVND (reference sequence). CDR3 loop: CASSIQASGQPQHF. The CDR3 bases are TGTGCCAGTAGTATCCAGGCCTCAGGGCAGCCCCAGCATTTT.

The chain carries TRBV6-5 and TRBJ2-3; 9 positions agree with TRBD2. V lost 5 bases to trimming and J lost 3 bases; unmatched junction nucleotides: 3. This CDR3 contains 14 residues. CDR1 is MNHEY and CDR2 is SVGAGI in the germline V gene. CDR3 coding DNA: TGTGCCAGCAGTCGTAGCGGGAGAACAGATACGCAGTATTTT. This translates into CASSRSGRTDTQYF.

The chain is built from TRBV5-8 and TRBJ1-6, with D tentatively TRBD1 (5 bases). The CDR3 covers 13 residues. Germline V gives CDR1 SGHTS, CDR2 YDEGEE. V shed 7 bases and J shed 8 bases, with 13 bases lying between them. CDR3 DNA sequence: TGTGCCAGCCCGTCGCGGGGGTATTCACCCCTCCACTTT. It is translated as CASPSRGYSPLHF. Full variable domain (outside the CDR3, taken from reference TRBV5-8 and TRBJ1-6): EAGVTQSPTHLIKTRGQQATLRCSPISGHTSVYWYQQALGLGLQFLLWYDEGEERNRGNFPPRFSGRQFPNYSSELNVNALELEDSALYLCASPSRGYSPLHFGNGTRLTVT.